A single sample is the source of the 10 T cell receptor beta chains below, sequenced in a study of human T cells and chemical hapten exposure. The time point here: patch test 2, 6 weeks after DPC sensitization. Indicated treatment: therapeutic diphenylcyclopropenone sensitization with weekly scalp DPC. TCRdb re-derived calls from the RACE reads in MiXCR, one entry per CDR3 protein. In the table there are a few hundred thousand distinct CDR3 sequences, about 6.3% of which are singletons. The sequences come from whole blood, collected in connection with sensitization to the hapten diphenylcyclopropenone (DPC). Receptor source: a woman aged 18-30 years with alopecia areata. Some clones in this sample may be carry-over from other donors' samples.

This clonotype occurred a few times. V usage is TRBV3-1 and J usage is TRBJ2-4; D may be TRBD1 (5 bases). The CDR3 spans 16 residues. V lost 5 bases, J lost 0 bases, and 14 bases lay in between. Per germline, CDR1 LGHDT and CDR2 YNNKEL (reference sequence). CDR3 bases: TGTGCCAGCAGCTTTGGACAAGCACTAGCCAAAAACATTCAGTACTTC. This codes for CASSFGQALAKNIQYF. The whole variable domain, filled in from reference TRBV3-1 and TRBJ2-4, reads DTAVSQTPKYLVTQMGNDKSIKCEQNLGHDTMYWYKQDSKKFLKIMFSYNNKELIINETVPNRFSPKSPDKAHLNLHINSLELGDSAVYFCASSFGQALAKNIQYFGAGTRLSVL.

The V gene is TRBV6-2 or TRBV6-3, the J gene TRBJ1-2; D is unclear. Trimming removed 2 bases at V and 4 bases at J, with 11 bases between. This CDR3 contains 14 residues. The germline gives CDR1 MNHEY, CDR2 SVGEGT. Here the CDR3 reads CASSYRQDGYGYTF. For the CDR3, the DNA is TGTGCCAGCAGTTACCGCCAGGACGGCTATGGCTACACCTTC.

This clonotype was seen repeatedly, ten times or more. The chain combines TRBV11-2 with TRBJ1-2, with a weak D call TRBD1 (5 bases). The CDR3 is 12 residues long. V was shortened by 5 bases and J by 4 bases, with 8 bases between the two germline ends. CDR1 is SGHAT, CDR2 FQNNGV, per germline. CDR3: CASSRQSYGYTF. The CDR3 DNA follows: TGTGCCAGCAGCAGACAGTCCTATGGCTACACCTTC. Drawing the rest from reference TRBV11-2 and TRBJ1-2, the complete variable domain is EAGVAQSPRYKIIEKRQSVAFWCNPISGHATLYWYQQILGQGPKLLIQFQNNGVVDDSQLPKDRFSAERLKGVDSTLKIQPAKLEDSAVYLCASSRQSYGYTFGSGTRLTVV.

The genes are TRBV18 and TRBJ1-1; possible D gene TRBD1, 5 bases. V lost 2 bases, J lost 1 base, and 14 bases lay in between. The CDR3 contains 16 residues. Germline values: CDR1 KGHSH, CDR2 LQKENI. CDR3 sequence: CASSPFATRANTEAFF. For the CDR3, the DNA is TGTGCCAGCTCACCATTCGCCACCAGGGCGAACACTGAAGCTTTCTTT.

This rearrangement joins TRBV4-3 to TRBJ1-2; D gene ambiguous. The germline V gene encodes CDR1 LGHNA and CDR2 YSLEER. CDR3 size: 16 residues. Trimming stripped 0 bases from V and 3 bases from J, with 14 bases between. This chain's CDR3 is CASSQDARGEYYGYTF. Written as DNA, the CDR3 is TGCGCCAGCAGCCAAGATGCCCGGGGTGAATACTATGGCTACACCTTC.

Worth noting for this clonotype: A read error may be the cause here, since a much bigger clone is one base away. The chain employs TRBV20-1 and TRBJ1-5, with 9 bases lining up with TRBD1. The CDR3 has 13 residues. Looked up from germline, CDR1 is DFQATT and CDR2 is SNEGSKA (reference sequence). The CDR3 loop is CSGRDRVNQPQQF. For the CDR3, the DNA is TGCAGTGGCCGGGACAGGGTTAATCAGCCCCAGCAATTT.

This clonotype was observed a handful of times. The chain is built from TRBV20-1 and TRBJ2-2; D is possibly TRBD1 or TRBD2 (5 bases each). With 0 bases removed from V and 1 base from J, the gap between germline ends came to 12 bases. The CDR3 has 16 amino acids. Germline-derived CDR1 and CDR2 are DFQATT and SNEGSKA (reference sequence). The CDR3 coding sequence is TGCAGTGCTAGAGACACTAGGGACGGGAACACCGGGGAGCTGTTTTTT. It is translated as CSARDTRDGNTGELFF.

This clonotype was observed at least ten times. The chain recombines TRBV11-1 with TRBJ2-7, with TRBD1 as a possible D gene (6 bases). CDR3 length: 18 amino acids. Trimming removed 2 bases from V and 2 bases from J, with 22 bases in between. Looked up from germline, CDR1 is SGHAT and CDR2 is FQDESV (reference sequence). The DNA of the CDR3 is TGTGCCAGCAGCTTAATGGGGTACGGGACATCTACAACCTACGAGCAGTACTTC. Translation gives CASSLMGYGTSTTYEQYF.

Only a few counts were recorded for this clonotype. The genes are TRBV18 and TRBJ1-6; 8 bases are shared with TRBD1. Unmatched junction bases numbered 1, after V lost 2 bases and J lost 7 bases. CDR1 is KGHSH and CDR2 is LQKENI in the germline V gene. This CDR3 is 14 amino acids long. CDR3 region: CASSPTGGNSPLHF. As DNA, the CDR3 is TGTGCCAGCTCACCAACAGGGGGGAATTCACCCCTCCACTTT.

The gene calls are TRBV27 and TRBJ1-2; D uncertain. Germline V lookup: CDR1 MNHEY, CDR2 SMNVEV (reference sequence). The CDR3 totals 13 residues. The V and J ends lost 0 bases and 5 bases respectively, with 7 bases between them. The DNA for the CDR3 is TGTGCCAGCAGTTTATCGATTCAGTATGGCTACACCTTC. Translating gives CASSLSIQYGYTF.